A selection of T cell receptor beta chains follows, all from one sample in a study of CD8 T cells in Susac syndrome. One entry per CDR3 protein, called by TCRdb with MiXCR from the immunoSEQ multiplex PCR reads. The sample has fewer than 140,000 distinct CDR3 sequences, approximately 94% seen once; the top ten hold 0.4% to 0.5%. The source material was CD8+ T cells from PBMCs. These receptors all come from a human donor with Susac syndrome. Both conserved end residues are part of each CDR3. D genes are given only for firm matches. Expanded clones are given a class, and other clones once, few, many or no size at all.

D	size	V	J	DNA	CDR3
-	-	TRBV7-2	TRBJ1-3	TGTGCCACCCGCGGACAGACGATCTCTGGAAACACCATATATTTT	CATRGQTISGNTIYF
-	-	TRBV20-1	TRBJ1-3	TGCAGTGCTAGAGATATGCCGGGCAGAACTGGAAACACCATATATTTT	CSARDMPGRTGNTIYF
-	-	TRBV9	TRBJ2-1	TGTGCCAGCAGCCCCGGTTACTTAACGACCGACAATGAGCAGTTCTTC	CASSPGYLTTDNEQFF
TRBD1	-	TRBV4-1	TRBJ1-4	TGCGCCAGCAGCCAAGTGGGGACAGGTGAAAAACTGTTTTTT	CASSQVGTGEKLFF
-	-	TRBV7-8	TRBJ2-3	TGTGCCAGCAGCCAGGGGTACACAGATACGCAGTATTTT	CASSQGYTDTQYF
-	-	TRBV5-4	TRBJ1-1	TGTGCCAGCAGCTTCCCGGGAGGGACTGAAGCTTTCTTT	CASSFPGGTEAFF
-	-	TRBV11-1	TRBJ2-1	TGTGCCAGCTCCAGGGAGGAGCAGTTCTTC	CASSREEQFF
-	-	TRBV20-1	TRBJ2-7	TGCAGTGCCTCGACCGTCAGGGGCTCCGAGCAGTACTTC	CSASTVRGSEQYF
TRBD2	-	TRBV6-4	TRBJ2-1	TGTGCCAGCAGTGACGGCGGGGGGGCCAATGAGCAGTTCTTC	CASSDGGGANEQFF
-	-	TRBV12-3/TRBV12-4	TRBJ1-2	TGTGCCAGCAGTTTGGGGGGACGGGACTATGGCTACACCTTC	CASSLGGRDYGYTF
TRBD2	-	TRBV12-3/TRBV12-4	TRBJ2-7	TGTGCCAGCAGTTTAGCCGGGACTAGCGGATACGAGCAGTACTTC	CASSLAGTSGYEQYF
TRBD1	-	TRBV20-1	TRBJ1-6	TGCAGTGCAGTTGACAGGGGGCGGAATTCACCCCTCCACTTT	CSAVDRGRNSPLHF
-	-	TRBV3-1	TRBJ2-7	TGTGCCAGCAGCCAAAGGACAGCGAACTACGAGCAGTACTTC	CASSQRTANYEQYF
TRBD2	-	TRBV5-1	TRBJ2-1	TGCGCCAGCAGCTTGTTGGCTAGCGGGGATTACAATGAGCAGTTCTTC	CASSLLASGDYNEQFF
TRBD1	-	TRBV12-3/TRBV12-4	TRBJ1-2	TGTGCCAGCAGATGGGCAGGGGGCGATCCACTCAATGGCTACACCTTC	CASRWAGGDPLNGYTF
-	once	TRBV27	TRBJ2-7	TGTGCCAGCAGTTTCCAAGGGATGAACGAGCAGTACTTC	CASSFQGMNEQYF
TRBD1	-	TRBV7-8	TRBJ2-5	TGTGCCAGCAGCTTCCCCGGGACAGTCAAAGAGACCCAGTACTTC	CASSFPGTVKETQYF
-	few	TRBV12-3/TRBV12-4	TRBJ2-5	TGTGCCAGCAGTTTGGGGGTAGGAGAGACCCAGTACTTC	CASSLGVGETQYF
-	few	TRBV6-5	TRBJ2-1	TGTGCCAGCAGTTATGGTAATGAGCAGTTCTTC	CASSYGNEQFF
-	-	TRBV7-3	TRBJ1-3	TGTGCCAGCAGCTTGGCTGCTGGAAACACCATATATTTT	CASSLAAGNTIYF
TRBD1	-	TRBV7-9	TRBJ1-2	TGTGCCAGCAGCTTACCTAACTTCGACAGGGTAGGAGGCTACACCTTC	CASSLPNFDRVGGYTF
-	-	TRBV29-1	TRBJ1-4	TGCAGCGTTGAAATCCCCCACGGCGGTGGATATGAAAAACTGTTTTTT	CSVEIPHGGGYEKLFF
-	-	TRBV20-1	TRBJ2-1	TGCAGTGTCCGGGGGGCGCAGGACAATGAGCAGTTCTTC	CSVRGAQDNEQFF
-	-	TRBV5-4	TRBJ1-5	TGTGCCAGCAGCCAGGCCCCGGGTTGGGGACAGCCCCAGCATTTT	CASSQAPGWGQPQHF
-	-	TRBV20-1	TRBJ2-7	TGCAGTGCCCCGAGCGGCGGCGAGCAATACTTC	CSAPSGGEQYF
TRBD1	-	TRBV12-3/TRBV12-4	TRBJ2-3	TGTGCCAGCAGTCCCCAGGGGGCAGATACGCAGTATTTT	CASSPQGADTQYF
-	-	TRBV6-1	TRBJ1-6	TGTGCCAGCAGTGAATGGCGGCTTAGCTCCTATAATTCACCCCTCCACTTT	CASSEWRLSSYNSPLHF
TRBD2	-	TRBV12-3/TRBV12-4	TRBJ2-1	TGTGCCAGCACTCTAGTCCCGGGGGGGCCGAGGAATGAGCAGTTCTTC	CASTLVPGGPRNEQFF
-	-	TRBV9	TRBJ2-3	TGTGCCAGCAGCGTAATCGGGGGCACAGATACGCAGTATTTT	CASSVIGGTDTQYF
TRBD1	-	TRBV7-9	TRBJ2-5	TGTGCCAGCAGCCCACCCGGACAGGGGGCCTATGAGACCCAGTACTTC	CASSPPGQGAYETQYF
TRBD1	-	TRBV13	TRBJ2-7	TGTGCCAGCAGTCATGGACAGGGCTACGAGCAGTACTTC	CASSHGQGYEQYF
-	-	TRBV4-1	TRBJ2-2	TGCGCCAGCAGCCAGGGCGGAGGGGAGCTGTTTTTT	CASSQGGGELFF
-	-	TRBV20-1	TRBJ2-3	TGCAGTGCTAGAGATTCTCCAGGGGTAGTAGATACGCAGTATTTT	CSARDSPGVVDTQYF
TRBD2	-	TRBV19	TRBJ2-1	TGTGCCAGTAGTATAGCGGGGGGGCCGAATAATGAGCAGTTCTTC	CASSIAGGPNNEQFF
-	-	TRBV29-1	TRBJ2-4	TGCAGCGTTGTAGGTGGGGCGTCCAAAAACATTCAGTACTTC	CSVVGGASKNIQYF
-	-	TRBV5-1	TRBJ2-1	TGCGCCAGCAGGGGCAGGGAGGACAATGAGCAGTTCTTC	CASRGREDNEQFF
-	-	TRBV5-6	TRBJ1-1	TGTGCCAGCAGCTTACTTACAGGGTGGAACACTGAAGCTTTCTTT	CASSLLTGWNTEAFF
-	once	TRBV5-4	TRBJ2-7	TGTGCCAGCAGCCCGGGTGGGCTCTCCTACGAGCAGTACTTC	CASSPGGLSYEQYF
TRBD2	-	TRBV7-9	TRBJ2-7	TGTGCCAGCACCTTCATGGGGGGGGTGCAGGACGAGCAGTACTTC	CASTFMGGVQDEQYF
-	-	TRBV29-1	TRBJ2-7	TGCAGCGTTGAAACCGGCAGACACTACGAGCAGTACTTC	CSVETGRHYEQYF
-	-	TRBV29-1	TRBJ1-1	TGCAGCGTTGAGGGGGGGGGAGCTGAAGCTTTCTTT	CSVEGGGAEAFF
-	-	TRBV4-1	TRBJ2-7	TGCGCCAGCAGCCAATTAACAGGAACCTACGACGAGCAGTACTTC	CASSQLTGTYDEQYF
-	-	TRBV20-1	TRBJ2-7	TGCAGTGCTAGCCCCCGACTTGGCGGGGAGATGTCCGAGCAGTACTTC	CSASPRLGGEMSEQYF
TRBD2	-	TRBV7-9	TRBJ2-1	TGTGCCAGCAGCTTAGGCAGCGGGGGCCTCAATGAGCAGTTCTTC	CASSLGSGGLNEQFF
-	-	TRBV7-2	TRBJ1-1	TGTGCCAGCAGCTTAGAGAGGGGAACTGAAGCTTTCTTT	CASSLERGTEAFF
-	-	TRBV29-1	TRBJ1-2	TGCAGCGTTGAAGGACCCCGGACAGAGTATGGCTACACCTTC	CSVEGPRTEYGYTF
-	-	TRBV7-3	TRBJ1-1	TGTGCCAGCAGCCCGTCCGGGAGTCGGAACACTGAAGCTTTCTTT	CASSPSGSRNTEAFF
TRBD1	once	TRBV11-3	TRBJ2-2	TGTGCCAGCGGGACAGGGAGGCCTGGGGAGCTGTTTTTT	CASGTGRPGELFF
-	-	TRBV7-9	TRBJ2-6	TGTGCCAGCAGCTTGGTTTCCGGGGCCAACGTCCTGACTTTC	CASSLVSGANVLTF
-	-	TRBV6-2/TRBV6-3	TRBJ2-1	TGTGCCAGCACCGCGTCAGTGAATGAGCAGTTCTTC	CASTASVNEQFF
-	once	TRBV19	TRBJ2-7	TGTGCCAGTATCGGGGATTCCTCCTACGAGCAGTACTTC	CASIGDSSYEQYF
TRBD1	-	TRBV7-9	TRBJ2-6	TGTGCCAGCAGCCTTCCCGGGACAGGGGGCTCCGGGGCCAACGTCCTGACTTTC	CASSLPGTGGSGANVLTF
-	-	TRBV27	TRBJ2-5	TGTGCCAGCAGCGGGGTTTACCAAGAGACCCAGTACTTC	CASSGVYQETQYF
TRBD1	-	TRBV3-1	TRBJ2-7	TGTGCCAGCAGCCTGTTGGGACAGACCGACTACGAGCAGTACTTC	CASSLLGQTDYEQYF
-	-	TRBV7-9	TRBJ2-3	TGTGCCAGCAGCCGGGGGTCAGATACGCAGTATTTT	CASSRGSDTQYF